This T cell receptor (beta chain) was recovered during a study of T cell repertoires in cytomegalovirus infection. Turning to the study itself: Through public TCR beta signatures, both CMV infection and matching HLA type were indicated.

One entry per CDR3 protein, called by TCRdb with MiXCR from the reads. The data contain under 200,000 distinct CDR3 sequences, roughly 9% of them singletons. This clonotype came up a few times. Its antigen is not identified. Germline V gene lookup returns CDR1 SNHLY and CDR2 FYNNEI. This CDR3 has 15 residues. V shed 2 bases and J shed 3 bases, with 14 bases lying between them. Study findings and constraints: The ex vivo response showed dominance by HLA-C-restricted CMV-specific TCR beta clonotypes.

The sequence came from a human donor in good health (CMV status not recorded). Some clones in this sample may be carry-over from other donors' samples. Sequences were obtained from PBMCs. The chain links TRBV2 to TRBJ2-7; D is perhaps TRBD1 (5 bases). In DNA, the CDR3 is TGTGCCAGCAGTGAAAAAGAGAAAGGGGACTACGAGCAGTACTTC. Translated: CASSEKEKGDYEQYF. The full variable domain, in which reference TRBV2 and TRBJ2-7 provide the parts outside the CDR3, is EPEVTQTPSHQVTQMGQEVILRCVPISNHLYFYWYRQILGQKVEFLVSFYNNEISEKSEIFDDQFSVERPDGSNFTLKIRSTKLEDSAMYFCASSEKEKGDYEQYFGPGTRLTVT.